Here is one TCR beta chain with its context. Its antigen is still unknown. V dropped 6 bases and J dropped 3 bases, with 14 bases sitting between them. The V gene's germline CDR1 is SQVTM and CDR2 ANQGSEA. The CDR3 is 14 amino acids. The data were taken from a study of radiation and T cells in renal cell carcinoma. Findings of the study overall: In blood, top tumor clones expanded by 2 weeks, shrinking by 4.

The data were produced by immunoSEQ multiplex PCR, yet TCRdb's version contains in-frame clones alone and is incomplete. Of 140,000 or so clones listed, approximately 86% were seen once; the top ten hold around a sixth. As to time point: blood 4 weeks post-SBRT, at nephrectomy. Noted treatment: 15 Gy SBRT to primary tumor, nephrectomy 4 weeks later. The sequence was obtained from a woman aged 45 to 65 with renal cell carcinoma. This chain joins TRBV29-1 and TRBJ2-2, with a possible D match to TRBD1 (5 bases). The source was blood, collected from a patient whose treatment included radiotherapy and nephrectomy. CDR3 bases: TGCAGCGTGGCCAGGGTTAGGGACACCGGGGAGCTGTTTTTT. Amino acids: CSVARVRDTGELFF.